The source of this T cell receptor beta chain is a study of OX40 agonist ivuxolimab in advanced cancers. Overall study results and limits: The study found among the lowest clonal expansion in partial responders at 0.1-3.0 mg/kg.

Germline CDR1 is SGHNT and CDR2 is YYREEE (reference sequence). CDR3 length: 13 residues. V was shortened by 5 bases and J by 8 bases, with 16 bases between the two germline ends. Clones were read by immunoSEQ multiplex PCR, and TCRdb kept only the in-frame ones, dropping some. The sample lists fewer than 30,000 clones; about 70% were seen once. Of note for this clone: Its target is not known.

This sequence was found in an adult with an advanced solid tumor such as melanoma, head and neck, liver or kidney cancer. The chain carries TRBV5-4 and TRBJ1-2; D gene uncertain. This sample comprised CD4+ or CD8+ T cells sorted from blood, obtained in a trial of the OX40 agonist ivuxolimab. The CDR3 loop reads CASRSSRVRGYTF. The CDR3 DNA sequence: TGTGCCAGCAGGTCCTCTCGGGTTAGGGGCTACACCTTC. Based on the CDR3 plus reference TRBV5-4 and TRBJ1-2, the full variable domain is ETGVTQSPTHLIKTRGQQVTLRCSSQSGHNTVSWYQQALGQGPQFIFQYYREEENGRGNFPPRFSGLQFPNYSSELNVNALELDDSALYLCASRSSRVRGYTFGSGTRLTVV.